This T cell receptor beta chain was observed in a study of T cell responses to AZD1222 COVID-19 vaccine. Study conclusions and caveats: Baseline serostatus was positive in only a handful of AZD1222 recipients. Repertoire sampling was restricted to post-peak T cell response timepoints. Recipients of two AZD1222 doses showed rising Spike-specific TCR breadth and depth. In a largely white British group with more females than males, clonal diversity was possibly underestimated.

Germline CDR1 is SGHDT and CDR2 is YYEEEE. The CDR3 totals 16 residues. Trimming took 0 bases from V and 2 from J, leaving 14 bases between them. Turning to this clone: The antigen remains unidentified.

Sequencing used immunoSEQ multiplex PCR; TCRdb keeps in-frame clones, though not all of them. The data hold about 150,000 clones, with 90% observed a single time. This clonotype originated in an adult in good health. This specimen was peripheral blood, taken on day 0 of AZD1222 vaccination. This sequence joins TRBV5-6 and TRBJ1-2, with D possibly being TRBD1 (6 bases). The CDR3 here is CASSLGPGQINYGYTF. CDR3 sequence (DNA): TGTGCCAGCAGCTTGGGGCCTGGACAGATCAACTATGGCTACACCTTC.